The 30 T cell receptor beta chains in this list originate from one sample, sequenced in a study of HIV-infected children after antiretroviral therapy interruption. The treatment: PENTA 11 planned treatment interruption arm or continuous ART arm. Unique molecular identifiers were included in an RNA-based 3' RACE TCR library. TCRdb used MiXCR to reprocess the 3' RACE reads, holding one entry per CDR3 protein. Here the sample spans around 40,000 distinct CDR3 sequences, approximately 7% being singletons. This sample comprised CD45RA+ CD4+ T cells from PBMCs, pooled from several time points, obtained from a donor given antiretroviral therapy, either interrupted or continuous. Noted subset: naive CD4+ CD45RA+ CD45RO- T cells. These receptors all come from a pool of human donors with HIV.

This clonotype was detected a few times. This sequence joins TRBV6-5 and TRBJ1-2, with D uncertain. Germline V gene lookup returns CDR1 MNHEY and CDR2 SVGAGI. The CDR3 runs to 13 residues. V was trimmed by 6 bases and J by 4 bases, leaving 12 bases between them. CDR3 sequence reads: CASRREGFYGYTF. CDR3 nucleotide sequence: TGTGCCAGCAGAAGGGAGGGATTCTATGGCTACACCTTC.

This clonotype was recorded at least ten times. The J gene is TRBJ1-6, the V gene TRBV6-5; 7 bases map to TRBD1. CDR1 and CDR2 from the germline V gene are MNHEY and SVGAGI. The CDR3 runs to 15 residues. Trimming at V came to 6 bases and at J to 5 bases, leaving 7 bases not matched to a gene. The CDR3 DNA is TGTGCCAGCAGACAAAGACAGGGCAATAATTCACCCCTCCACTTT. Encoded protein: CASRQRQGNNSPLHF.

This clonotype was counted at least ten times. The chain joins TRBV28 to TRBJ1-5, with D unresolved. Germline lookup yields CDR1 MDHEN and CDR2 SYDVKM. V was cut by 8 bases and J by 6 bases, with 11 bases left in between. This CDR3 has 12 residues. The CDR3 reads CASPTSCQPQHF. For the CDR3, the DNA is TGTGCCAGCCCTACGAGTTGTCAGCCCCAGCATTTT.

The sample holds many counts of this clonotype. The chain carries TRBV7-9 and TRBJ2-7, with 7 nucleotides matching TRBD1. The junction had 12 bases not matched to a gene; V was cut back by 5 bases and J by 5 bases. This CDR3 has 15 amino acids. The germline gives CDR1 SEHNR, CDR2 FQNEAQ (reference sequence). The CDR3: CASSHETDRVHEQYF. The CDR3 DNA sequence: TGTGCCAGCAGCCATGAAACCGACAGGGTCCACGAGCAGTACTTC.

This clonotype was seen many times. CDR3 coding DNA: TGTGCCAGCAGGGGACAGTTTAATGAAAAACTGTTTTTT. Protein product: CASRGQFNEKLFF. The chain links TRBV28 to TRBJ1-4; 7 bases line up with TRBD1. Unmatched junction bases numbered 2, after V lost 6 bases and J lost 4 bases. CDR1 is MDHEN and CDR2 is SYDVKM in the germline V gene. There are 13 residues in the CDR3.

This clonotype was counted ten times or more. This chain's CDR3 is CASGDAGLGGRNYAEQFF. CDR3 DNA: TGTGCCAGCGGTGATGCTGGACTGGGGGGGCGCAACTATGCTGAGCAGTTCTTC. The chain uses TRBV6-6 and TRBJ2-1; D might be TRBD2 (7 bases). Between the trimmed V and J ends, which lost 8 bases and 9 bases, there was a span of 32 bases. CDR1 and CDR2 from the germline V gene are MNHNY and SVGAGI (reference sequence). The CDR3 contains 18 residues.

This clonotype was detected ten times or more. The chain couples TRBV11-2 to TRBJ1-2, with D tentatively TRBD1 (5 bases). The germline V gene has CDR1 SGHAT and CDR2 FQNNGV. This CDR3 region has 14 residues. Trimming removed 0 bases from V and 5 bases from J, with 10 bases in between. The CDR3 loop reads CASSLERGGYGYTF. The CDR3 DNA reads as TGTGCCAGCAGCTTAGAGAGGGGAGGGTATGGCTACACCTTC. The variable domain in full, completed from reference TRBV11-2 and TRBJ1-2, reads EAGVAQSPRYKIIEKRQSVAFWCNPISGHATLYWYQQILGQGPKLLIQFQNNGVVDDSQLPKDRFSAERLKGVDSTLKIQPAKLEDSAVYLCASSLERGGYGYTFGSGTRLTVV.

This clonotype has a count of ten or more. This chain connects TRBV12-3 or TRBV12-4 to TRBJ2-5; 10 positions match TRBD2. Germline trimming cut 5 bases from V and 1 base from J; bases unmatched to any gene: 7. CDR3 length: 16 residues. The CDR3 DNA follows: TGTGCCAGCAGTATTGGACTAGCGGTACCCCAAGAGACCCAGTACTTC. It yields the protein CASSIGLAVPQETQYF.

In this sample, this clonotype is medium-sized. The genes are TRBV4-3 and TRBJ2-7, with 10 bases aligning to TRBD1. CDR3 length: 15 residues. The V segment lost 1 base and the J segment 8 bases; nucleotides outside the gene matches: 8. Germline V lookup: CDR1 LGHNA, CDR2 YSLEER. Here the CDR3 reads CASSQVGQGQWKQYF. The CDR3 DNA sequence: TGCGCCAGCAGCCAAGTGGGACAGGGGCAGTGGAAGCAGTACTTC.

This clonotype has a count of ten or more. The chain has TRBV28 and TRBJ2-1; 11 bases fit TRBD2. The J segment lost 5 bases and the V segment lost 4 bases, leaving 7 bases of the junction unmatched. The CDR3 runs 16 residues. Germline lookup yields CDR1 MDHEN and CDR2 SYDVKM. DNA of the CDR3: TGTGCCAGCAGTTCTCCCGGGACTAGCGGAGACAATGAGCAGTTCTTC. It encodes CASSSPGTSGDNEQFF. Full variable domain (outside the CDR3, taken from reference TRBV28 and TRBJ2-1): DVKVTQSSRYLVKRTGEKVFLECVQDMDHENMFWYRQDPGLGLRLIYFSYDVKMKEKGDIPEGYSVSREKKERFSLILESASTNQTSMYLCASSSPGTSGDNEQFFGPGTRLTVL.

This clonotype came up a few times. The V and J genes are TRBV28 and TRBJ2-3; the D is unclear. The V end was cut by 5 bases, the J end by 8 bases, with 14 bases between. This CDR3 has 13 amino acids. Germline V gene lookup returns CDR1 MDHEN and CDR2 SYDVKM. The CDR3 DNA follows: TGTGCCAGCAGTGAGGCAGCCTCGGGTACGCAGTATTTT. Its protein is CASSEAASGTQYF.

The chain joins TRBV11-2 to TRBJ2-5; a possible D gene is TRBD1 (6 bases). The CDR3 runs 14 residues. V was shortened by 4 bases and J by 3 bases, with 12 bases between the two germline ends. Germline V gene data show CDR1 as SGHAT and CDR2 as FQNNGV. The CDR3 bases are TGTGCCAGCAGCTCCCGGCCAGGGGAAGAGACCCAGTACTTC. Amino acids: CASSSRPGEETQYF.

This clonotype has at least ten counts. V and J are TRBV7-2 and TRBJ2-1; possible D gene TRBD2, 5 bases. The germline V gene has CDR1 SGHTA and CDR2 FQGNSA. This CDR3 comprises 15 residues. Trimming left V 3 bases short and J 3 bases short, with 12 bases between. This CDR3 is CASSLGSGFYNEQFF. Here the CDR3 DNA reads TGTGCCAGCAGCTTGGGAAGCGGATTCTACAATGAGCAGTTCTTC.

This clonotype appeared many times. The chain has TRBV6-5 and TRBJ1-2, with D possibly TRBD1 on 6 matching bases. The CDR3 consists of 14 residues. The germline V and J ends were trimmed by 2 bases and 6 bases, with 13 bases remaining between them. Germline CDR1 is MNHEY and CDR2 is SVGAGI. CDR3 DNA sequence: TGTGCCAGCAGTTACAGCGGGGGCTCGGATGGCTACACCTTC. It is translated as CASSYSGGSDGYTF.

This clonotype was counted many times. The genes are TRBV6-6 and TRBJ2-2; D gene uncertain. The germline CDR1 and CDR2 sequences are MNHNY and SVGAGI (reference sequence). Trimming shortened V by 0 bases and J by 6 bases, and 11 bases separated the two germline ends. There are 15 residues in the CDR3. The chain's CDR3 is CASSYSLPGPGELFF. CDR3 sequence (DNA): TGTGCCAGCAGTTACTCGTTACCCGGGCCCGGGGAGCTGTTTTTT.

This clonotype was counted ten times or more. The V call is TRBV12-3 or TRBV12-4, the J call TRBJ2-3; D call uncertain. The CDR3 is 17 amino acids. Deletions cut 6 bases from V and 2 bases from J, with 21 bases between. CDR3 DNA: TGTGCCAGCAGCCCGACGCGAGCACCTATCCTCACAGATACGCAGTATTTT. Its protein is CASSPTRAPILTDTQYF.

This clonotype was counted ten times or more. At one boundary the junction diverges from the germline segment, which might be a read error. This chain connects TRBV12-3 or TRBV12-4 to TRBJ1-1; a possible D gene is TRBD1 (5 bases). The CDR3 loop spans 14 amino acids. DNA of the CDR3: TGTGCAAGCAGCTTAAGGACACCAAACACAGAAGTCTTCTTT. Translating gives CASSLRTPNTEVFF.

This clonotype has more than one count but fewer than ten. The J gene is TRBJ2-3, the V gene TRBV9; D gene ambiguous. The germline V and J ends were trimmed by 0 bases and 3 bases, with 8 bases remaining between them. The CDR3 consists of 14 residues. Germline values: CDR1 SGDLS, CDR2 YYNGEE. The DNA for the CDR3 is TGTGCCAGCAGCGTAGTGGCTGGAACAGATACGCAGTATTTT. Translation: CASSVVAGTDTQYF.

This clonotype was detected many times. At one of its ends the junction is not consistent with the germline gene, which may arise from a read error. The chain recombines TRBV6-6 with TRBJ2-5; 10 positions match TRBD1. Germline V lookup: CDR1 MNHNY, CDR2 SVGAGI (reference sequence). CDR3 length: 13 residues. The CDR3 loop reads CASGDRGQDTQYF. CDR3 coding DNA: TGTGCCAGCGGGGACAGGGGACAAGACACCCAGTACTTT.

This clonotype was recorded a few times. This chain uses TRBV4-3 with TRBJ2-7, with D maybe TRBD1 (6 bases). This CDR3 region has 15 residues. CDR1 and CDR2 from the germline V gene are LGHNA and YSLEER. Trimming cost V 0 bases and J 3 bases, with 12 bases left between them. The CDR3 reads CASSQDPSRGYEQYF. The CDR3 DNA reads as TGCGCCAGCAGCCAAGATCCATCCAGGGGCTACGAGCAGTACTTC.

The J gene is TRBJ1-1, the V gene TRBV9, with 11 bases lining up with TRBD1. The V segment lost 0 bases and the J segment 5 bases; nucleotides outside the gene matches: 3. Germline-derived CDR1 and CDR2 are SGDLS and YYNGEE. There are 15 residues in the CDR3. The CDR3 is CASSVAGTGGTEAFF. In DNA, the CDR3 is TGTGCCAGCAGCGTAGCTGGGACAGGGGGGACTGAAGCTTTCTTT.

Ten or more counts support this clonotype. V usage is TRBV25-1 and J usage is TRBJ2-1; D may be TRBD2 (5 bases). The V and J ends lost 6 bases and 9 bases respectively, with 18 bases between them. Germline-derived CDR1 and CDR2 are MGHDK and SYGVNS. This CDR3 has 14 residues. The CDR3 nucleotides read TGTGCCAGCAGCGACGTGGGAGATTTCAGTGAGCAGTTCTTC. This translates into CASSDVGDFSEQFF.

In its sample, this clonotype was seen many times. The chain carries TRBV10-3 and TRBJ2-5; maybe TRBD2 (6 bases). The V and J ends lost 6 bases and 2 bases respectively, with 10 bases between them. The CDR3 consists of 13 residues. The germline gives CDR1 ENHRY, CDR2 SYGVKD. CDR3 DNA sequence: TGTGCCATCAGACCGGGGGTTCAAGAGACCCAGTACTTC. Protein product: CAIRPGVQETQYF.

This clonotype was picked up many times. The chain couples TRBV7-2 to TRBJ2-7; D gene ambiguous. Deletions cut 1 base from V and 7 bases from J, with 5 bases between. This CDR3 is built from 11 residues. CDR1 is SGHTA and CDR2 is FQGNSA in the germline V gene. The CDR3 DNA sequence: TGTGCCAGCAGCTTAGAGGCAGAGCAGTACTTC. It encodes CASSLEAEQYF.

This clonotype showed up many times. The chain couples TRBV7-9 to TRBJ1-4, with D maybe TRBD1 (5 bases). The ends were cut back, 3 bases at V and 2 bases at J, with 19 bases in the middle. Germline V gene sequence: CDR1 SEHNR, CDR2 FQNEAQ (reference sequence). The CDR3 totals 18 residues. The CDR3: CASSLNRGRETTNEKLFF. In nucleotides, the CDR3 is TGTGCCAGCAGCTTGAACCGAGGCAGGGAAACGACTAATGAAAAACTGTTTTTT.

The chain is built from TRBV7-8 and TRBJ2-7, with TRBD1 identical over 9 bases. The CDR3 consists of 14 residues. Germline trimming cut 4 bases from V and 0 bases from J; bases unmatched to any gene: 1. Germline assignment: CDR1 SGHVS and CDR2 FQNEAQ. CDR3 DNA sequence: TGTGCCAGCAGCTCGGGACAGGGCTCCTACGAGCAGTACTTC. Amino acids: CASSSGQGSYEQYF.

There are many counts of this clonotype. V usage is TRBV6-5 and J usage is TRBJ2-1, with 7 bases fitting TRBD2. There are 19 residues in the CDR3. Germline V gene data show CDR1 as MNHEY and CDR2 as SVGAGI. V was pared by 8 bases and J by 4 bases, with 23 bases of the junction left unmatched. In DNA form, the CDR3 reads TGTGCCAGCCAGGTGGAGGGTCGGTCGGGCGGGAGACGTTACAATGAGCAGTTCTTC. Amino acid sequence: CASQVEGRSGGRRYNEQFF.

The rearrangement links TRBV4-1 to TRBJ2-3, with D unclear. Germline values: CDR1 MGHRA, CDR2 YSYEKL. V was cut by 1 base and J by 2 bases, with 10 bases left in between. CDR3 length: 15 residues. DNA for the CDR3: TGCGCCAGCAGCCAAGTTGGCGGCCCCACAGATACGCAGTATTTT. Encoded protein: CASSQVGGPTDTQYF.

V is TRBV3-1 and J is TRBJ2-3, with 9 bases matching TRBD2. The CDR3 has 18 residues. Per the germline V gene, CDR1 is LGHDT and CDR2 is YNNKEL (reference sequence). Unmatched junction bases numbered 9, after V lost 1 base and J lost 1 base. Here the CDR3 reads CASSQVTSGLRGTDTQYF. In DNA, the CDR3 is TGTGCCAGCAGCCAAGTGACTAGCGGTCTCCGAGGCACAGATACGCAGTATTTT.

CDR3 DNA: TGTGCCAGCAGCAACAGCGGGTCAGGGGCCAACGTCCTGACTTTC. This codes for CASSNSGSGANVLTF. The chain uses TRBV6-2 or TRBV6-3 and TRBJ2-6, with a possible D match to TRBD2 (6 bases). This CDR3 has 15 residues. V was clipped by 6 bases and J by 4 bases, with 13 bases between them. CDR1 is MNHEY and CDR2 is SVGEGT in the germline V gene.